One and the same sample provided the 9 T cell receptor beta chains below, sequenced in a study of beta chain features in type 1 diabetes. Study conclusions and caveats: All four CD4+ subsets from Type 1 diabetes patients carried moderately but significantly shorter TCRB CDR3s.

These receptors are not linked to any known antigen. Since all of the isolated RNA was reverse transcribed, expressed TCRB transcripts were what got sequenced. Libraries were prepared by immunoSEQ multiplex PCR; TCRdb keeps only in-frame clonotypes and omits some of them. Among roughly 300,000 clones listed, around 9% were seen once. Sequences were obtained from central memory CD4+ T cells from blood. These receptors were obtained from a man aged 30 to 39 with type 1 diabetes.

Only a few counts were recorded for this clone. V is TRBV7-2 and J is TRBJ1-1; the match to TRBD1 covers 9 bases. Trimming at V came to 5 bases and at J to 0 bases, leaving 10 bases not matched to a gene. The germline CDR1 and CDR2 sequences are SGHTA and FQGNSA. This CDR3 has 17 amino acids. The CDR3 spells CASSTTGTGRLNTEAFF. The CDR3 bases are TGTGCCAGCAGCACGACCGGGACAGGGCGCTTGAACACTGAAGCTTTCTTT.

This clone showed up just a few times. The chain has TRBV18 and TRBJ1-3; perhaps TRBD1 as D (6 bases). Germline V gene data show CDR1 as KGHSH and CDR2 as LQKENI. There are 18 residues in the CDR3. The V and J ends lost 3 bases and 0 bases respectively, with 18 bases between them. CDR3 region: CASSPKSGQLISGNTIYF. CDR3 sequence (DNA): TGTGCCAGCTCACCGAAGTCTGGACAGCTCATCTCTGGAAACACCATATATTTT.

This clone came up a few times. The chain has TRBV18 and TRBJ2-2; 7 nucleotides line up with TRBD2. V trimming: 3 bases; J trimming: 4 bases; junction bases outside the gene matches: 5. The CDR3 spans 15 residues. Germline V CDR1 and CDR2: KGHSH, LQKENI. This CDR3 reads CASSPFGGGTGELFF. DNA for the CDR3: TGTGCCAGCTCACCGTTTGGCGGGGGCACCGGGGAGCTGTTTTTT.

The CDR3 nucleotides are TGCGCCAGCAGCTTGAATGGGGCCCAAGAGACCCAGTACTTC. Its protein is CASSLNGAQETQYF. This chain connects TRBV5-1 to TRBJ2-5, with a weak D call TRBD1 (5 bases). The germline gives CDR1 SGHRS, CDR2 YFSETQ. V lost 1 base to trimming and J lost 1 base, with 8 bases between them. This CDR3 spans 14 amino acids.

This clone has ten or more counts. The same CDR3 also results from other DNA sequences found in this sample. V and J are TRBV6-6 and TRBJ2-3; D is undetermined. Germline V lookup: CDR1 MNHNY, CDR2 SVGAGI (reference sequence). Trimming stripped 0 bases from V and 0 bases from J, with 4 bases between. This CDR3 has 14 amino acids. CDR3 in amino acids: CASSYSVSTDTQYF. The CDR3 DNA is TGTGCCAGCAGTTACTCAGTCAGCACAGATACGCAGTATTTT.

CDR3 coding DNA: TGTGCCAGCACAAGGACTGAAATTAGCAATCAGCCCCAGCATTTT. Protein product: CASTRTEISNQPQHF. The J gene is TRBJ1-5, the V gene TRBV6-5; D call uncertain. Germline V gene sequence: CDR1 MNHEY, CDR2 SVGAGI. CDR3 length: 15 amino acids. Trimming took off 7 bases at V and 0 bases at J, with 13 bases between the two ends.

The chain carries TRBV5-4 and TRBJ2-1; 7 positions agree with TRBD1. CDR3 length equals 15 residues. Germline V lookup: CDR1 SGHNT, CDR2 YYREEE (reference sequence). V was pared by 2 bases and J by 5 bases, with 7 bases of the junction left unmatched. CDR3 sequence (DNA): TGTGCCAGCAGCTTATCCGGGACAGCTAACAATGAGCAGTTCTTC. Residues: CASSLSGTANNEQFF.

As regards this clone: At the DNA level, this CDR3 is encoded by other sequences in the same sample as well. This chain links TRBV2 with TRBJ1-1; no firm D call. V was trimmed by 4 bases and J by 0 bases, leaving 6 bases between them. This CDR3 is built from 13 residues. CDR1 and CDR2 from the germline V gene are SNHLY and FYNNEI. The CDR3 sequence: CASSGTVNTEAFF. The CDR3 DNA reads as TGTGCCAGCAGTGGGACGGTGAACACTGAAGCTTTCTTT. Full variable domain (outside the CDR3, taken from reference TRBV2 and TRBJ1-1): EPEVTQTPSHQVTQMGQEVILRCVPISNHLYFYWYRQILGQKVEFLVSFYNNEISEKSEIFDDQFSVERPDGSNFTLKIRSTKLEDSAMYFCASSGTVNTEAFFGQGTRLTVV.

Only a few counts were recorded for this clone. The sample holds other DNA sequences that translate to the same CDR3. The chain uses TRBV7-2 and TRBJ2-3, with TRBD2 as a possible D gene (5 bases). Germline lookup yields CDR1 SGHTA and CDR2 FQGNSA. V shed 4 bases and J shed 3 bases, with 8 bases lying between them. CDR3 length: 13 residues. The CDR3 loop is CASSSPGTDTQYF. The DNA of the CDR3 is TGTGCCAGCAGCTCCCCGGGGACAGATACGCAGTATTTT.